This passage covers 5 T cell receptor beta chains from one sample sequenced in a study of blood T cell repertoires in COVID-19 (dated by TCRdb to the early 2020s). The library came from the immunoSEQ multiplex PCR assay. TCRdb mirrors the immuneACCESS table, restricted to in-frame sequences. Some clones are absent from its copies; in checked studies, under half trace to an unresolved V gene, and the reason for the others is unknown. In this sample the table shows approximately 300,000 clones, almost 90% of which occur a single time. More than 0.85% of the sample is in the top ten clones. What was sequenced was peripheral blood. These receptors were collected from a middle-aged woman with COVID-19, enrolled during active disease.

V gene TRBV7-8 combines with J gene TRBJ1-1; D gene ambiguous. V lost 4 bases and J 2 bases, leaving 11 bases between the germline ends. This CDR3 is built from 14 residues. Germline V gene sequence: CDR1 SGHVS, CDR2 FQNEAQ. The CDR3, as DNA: TGTGCCAGCAGCTACGAGGAGGAAAACACTGAAGCTTTCTTT. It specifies CASSYEEENTEAFF.

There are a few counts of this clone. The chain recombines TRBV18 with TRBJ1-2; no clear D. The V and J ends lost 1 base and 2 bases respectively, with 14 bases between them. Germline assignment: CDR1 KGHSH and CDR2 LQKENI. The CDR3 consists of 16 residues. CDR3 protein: CASSPLGEPGNYGYTF. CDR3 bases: TGTGCCAGCTCACCACTCGGAGAACCCGGAAACTATGGCTACACCTTC.

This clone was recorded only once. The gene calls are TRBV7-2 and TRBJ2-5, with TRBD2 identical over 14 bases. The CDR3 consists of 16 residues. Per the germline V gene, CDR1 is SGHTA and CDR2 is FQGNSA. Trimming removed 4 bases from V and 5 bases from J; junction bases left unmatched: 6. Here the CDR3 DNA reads TGTGCCAGCAGCTCAAGACTAGCGGGAGGGGCTGAGACCCAGTACTTC. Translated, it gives CASSSRLAGGAETQYF.

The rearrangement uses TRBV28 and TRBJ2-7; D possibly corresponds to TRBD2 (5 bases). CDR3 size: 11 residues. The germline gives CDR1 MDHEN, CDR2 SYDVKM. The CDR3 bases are TGTGGTACCAGCGGAACCTACGAGCAGTACTTC. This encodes CGTSGTYEQYF. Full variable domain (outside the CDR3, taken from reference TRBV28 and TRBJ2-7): DVKVTQSSRYLVKRTGEKVFLECVQDMDHENMFWYRQDPGLGLRLIYFSYDVKMKEKGDIPEGYSVSREKKERFSLILESASTNQTSMYLCGTSGTYEQYFGPGTRLTVT.

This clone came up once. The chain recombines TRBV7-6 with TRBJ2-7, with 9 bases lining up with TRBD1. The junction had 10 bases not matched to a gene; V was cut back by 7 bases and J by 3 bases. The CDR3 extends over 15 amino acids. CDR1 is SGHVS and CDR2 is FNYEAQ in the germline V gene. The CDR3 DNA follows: TGTGCCAGCACCAACGGACAGGGGACTGTCTACGAGCAGTACTTC. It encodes CASTNGQGTVYEQYF.